The sequence of this TCR beta chain was determined in a study of T cell repertoires in cytomegalovirus infection. Across the study: Indications came from public TCR beta signatures; they pointed to CMV infection and to a matching HLA type.

V was trimmed by 4 bases and J by 1 base, leaving 16 bases between them. The germline CDR1 and CDR2 sequences are SGHTA and FQGNSA. The CDR3 loop spans 16 amino acids. This clonotype has ten or more counts. Its specificity is unknown. TCRdb processed the reads anew with MiXCR; each CDR3 protein has one entry. This table has about 120,000 distinct CDR3 sequences, roughly a tenth appearing once. The sample comprised PBMCs, sequenced either directly or after in vitro stimulation (not recorded which). The chain links TRBV7-2 to TRBJ2-5; D ambiguous. The receptor was derived from a human donor in good health (CMV status not recorded). Some clones in this sample may be carry-over from other donors' samples. CDR3 sequence (DNA): TGTGCCAGCAGCTCTACCCATGGGGTTGGCCAAGAGACCCAGTACTTC. Its translation: CASSSTHGVGQETQYF. Combining the CDR3 with reference TRBV7-2 and TRBJ2-5 gives the whole variable domain GAGVSQSPSNKVTEKGKDVELRCDPISGHTALYWYRQSLGQGLEFLIYFQGNSAPDKSGLPSDRFSAERTGGSVSTLTIQRTQQEDSAVYLCASSSTHGVGQETQYFGPGTRLLVL.